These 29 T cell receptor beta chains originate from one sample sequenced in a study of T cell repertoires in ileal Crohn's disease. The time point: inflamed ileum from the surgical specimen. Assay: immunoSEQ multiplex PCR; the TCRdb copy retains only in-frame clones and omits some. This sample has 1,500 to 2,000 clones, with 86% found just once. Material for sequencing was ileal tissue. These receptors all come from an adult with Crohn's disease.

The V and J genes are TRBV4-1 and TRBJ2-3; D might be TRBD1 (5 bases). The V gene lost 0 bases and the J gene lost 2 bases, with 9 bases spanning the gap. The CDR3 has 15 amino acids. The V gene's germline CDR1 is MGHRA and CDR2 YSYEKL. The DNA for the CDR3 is TGCGCCAGCAGCCAAGAAGGGGTGTACACAGATACGCAGTATTTT. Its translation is CASSQEGVYTDTQYF.

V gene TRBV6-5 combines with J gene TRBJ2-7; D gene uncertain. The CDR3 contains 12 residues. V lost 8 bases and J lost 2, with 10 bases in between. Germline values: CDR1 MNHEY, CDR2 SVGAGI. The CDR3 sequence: CASFDGPYEQYF. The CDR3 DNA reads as TGTGCCAGCTTCGACGGTCCCTACGAGCAGTACTTC.

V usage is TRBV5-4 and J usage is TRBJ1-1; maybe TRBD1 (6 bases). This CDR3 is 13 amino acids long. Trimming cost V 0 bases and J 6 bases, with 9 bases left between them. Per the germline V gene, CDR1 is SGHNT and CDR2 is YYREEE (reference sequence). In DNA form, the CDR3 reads TGTGCCAGCAGCTTGGGACAGGAGCCTGAAGCTTTCTTT. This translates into CASSLGQEPEAFF.

CDR3 DNA sequence: TGCGCCAGCAGTGCTCTTCCGGACAGCGGAGGCAATGAGCAGTTCTTC. Protein: CASSALPDSGGNEQFF. The chain combines TRBV10-1 with TRBJ2-1; maybe TRBD1 (6 bases). In germline, CDR1 is WNHNN, CDR2 SYGVQD (reference sequence). Trimming pared 4 bases from V and 6 bases from J, leaving 19 bases between. CDR3 length equals 16 residues.

CDR3 sequence: CASNAGRFTDTQYF. The CDR3 DNA reads TGTGCCAGCAACGCGGGGCGCTTCACAGATACGCAGTATTTT. This chain joins TRBV28 and TRBJ2-3; a weak D match, TRBD2 (6 bases). Deletions cut 7 bases from V and 2 bases from J, with 13 bases between. CDR3 length equals 14 residues. Germline V gene lookup returns CDR1 MDHEN and CDR2 SYDVKM.

CDR3 nucleotide sequence: TGTGCCAGCTCAAGTTACGAGCAGTACTTC. As protein: CASSSYEQYF. J is TRBJ2-7 and V is TRBV2; no definite D call. CDR3 size: 10 residues. V lost 8 bases and J lost 4, with 6 bases in between. Germline V gives CDR1 SNHLY, CDR2 FYNNEI.

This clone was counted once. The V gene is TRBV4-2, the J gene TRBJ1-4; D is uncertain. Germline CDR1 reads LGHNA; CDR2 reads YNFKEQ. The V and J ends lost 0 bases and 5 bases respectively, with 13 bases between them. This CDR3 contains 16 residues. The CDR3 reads CASSQDSEVLNEKLFF. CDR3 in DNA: TGTGCCAGCAGCCAAGATTCTGAGGTTCTAAATGAAAAACTGTTTTTT.

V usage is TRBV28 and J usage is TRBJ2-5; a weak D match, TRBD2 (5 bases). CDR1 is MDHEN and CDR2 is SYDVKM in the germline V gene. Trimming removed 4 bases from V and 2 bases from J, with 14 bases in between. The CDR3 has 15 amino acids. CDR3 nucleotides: TGTGCCAGCAGTTCCCCCTCCGGGGATCAAGAGACCCAGTACTTC. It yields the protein CASSSPSGDQETQYF.

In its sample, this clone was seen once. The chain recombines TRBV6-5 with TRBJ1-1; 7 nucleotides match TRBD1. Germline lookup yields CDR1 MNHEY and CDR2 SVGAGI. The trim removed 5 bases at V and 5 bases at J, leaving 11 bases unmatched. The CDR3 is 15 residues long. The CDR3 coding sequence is TGTGCCAGCAGTCCGCGGACAGGCGGGTGGACTGAAGCTTTCTTT. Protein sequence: CASSPRTGGWTEAFF.

The CDR3 loop reads CASSVGDNTEAFF. CDR3 bases: TGTGCCAGCAGCGTAGGGGATAACACTGAAGCTTTCTTT. The chain links TRBV9 to TRBJ1-1; the D is unclear. CDR1 and CDR2 (germline): SGDLS, YYNGEE. The CDR3 is made up of 13 amino acids. Trimming took off 0 bases at V and 2 bases at J, with 5 bases between the two ends. Full variable domain (rest looked up from reference TRBV9 and TRBJ1-1): DSGVTQTPKHLITATGQRVTLRCSPRSGDLSVYWYQQSLDQGLQFLIQYYNGEERAKGNILERFSAQQFPDLHSELNLSSLELGDSALYFCASSVGDNTEAFFGQGTRLTVV.

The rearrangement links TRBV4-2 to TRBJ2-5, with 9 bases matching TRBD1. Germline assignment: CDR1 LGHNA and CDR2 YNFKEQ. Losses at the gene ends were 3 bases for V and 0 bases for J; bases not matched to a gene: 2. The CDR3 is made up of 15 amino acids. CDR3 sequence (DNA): TGTGCCAGCAGCCACCGGACAGGGGACCAAGAGACCCAGTACTTC. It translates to CASSHRTGDQETQYF.

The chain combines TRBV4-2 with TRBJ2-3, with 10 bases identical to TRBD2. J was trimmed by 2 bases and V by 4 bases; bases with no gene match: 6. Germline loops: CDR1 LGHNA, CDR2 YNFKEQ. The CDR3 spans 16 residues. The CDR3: CASSPNSGGHTDTQYF. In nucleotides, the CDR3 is TGTGCCAGCAGCCCAAATAGCGGGGGGCACACAGATACGCAGTATTTT.

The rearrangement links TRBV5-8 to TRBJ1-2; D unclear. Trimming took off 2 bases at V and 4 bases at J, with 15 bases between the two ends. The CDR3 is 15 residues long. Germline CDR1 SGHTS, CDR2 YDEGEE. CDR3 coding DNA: TGTGCCAGCAGCTTCGCGGAAGCCGGTCGCTATGGCTACACCTTC. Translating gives CASSFAEAGRYGYTF.

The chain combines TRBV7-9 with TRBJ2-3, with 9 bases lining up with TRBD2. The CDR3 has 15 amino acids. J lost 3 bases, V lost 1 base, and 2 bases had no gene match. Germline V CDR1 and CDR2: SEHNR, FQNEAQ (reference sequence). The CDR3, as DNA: TGTGCCAGCAGCTTAGTGAGCGGGGGGACAGATACGCAGTATTTT. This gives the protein CASSLVSGGTDTQYF.

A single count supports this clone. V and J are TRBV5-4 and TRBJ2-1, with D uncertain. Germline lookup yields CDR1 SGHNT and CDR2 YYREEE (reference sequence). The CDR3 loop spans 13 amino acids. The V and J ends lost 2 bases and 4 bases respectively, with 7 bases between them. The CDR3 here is CASSFTEYNEQFF. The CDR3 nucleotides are TGTGCCAGCAGCTTTACAGAATACAATGAGCAGTTCTTC.

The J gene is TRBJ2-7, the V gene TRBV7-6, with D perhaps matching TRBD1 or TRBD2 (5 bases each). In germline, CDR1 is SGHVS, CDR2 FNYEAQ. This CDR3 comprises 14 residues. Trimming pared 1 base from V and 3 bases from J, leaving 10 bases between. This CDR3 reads CASSLGGNGYEQYF. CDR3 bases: TGTGCCAGCAGCTTAGGGGGGAATGGCTACGAGCAGTACTTC.

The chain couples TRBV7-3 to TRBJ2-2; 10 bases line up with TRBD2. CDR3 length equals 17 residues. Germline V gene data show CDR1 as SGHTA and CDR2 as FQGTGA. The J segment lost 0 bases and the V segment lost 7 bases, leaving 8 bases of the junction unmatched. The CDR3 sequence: CASTPGTSATNTGELFF. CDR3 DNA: TGTGCCAGCACCCCCGGGACTAGCGCTACGAACACCGGGGAGCTGTTTTTT.

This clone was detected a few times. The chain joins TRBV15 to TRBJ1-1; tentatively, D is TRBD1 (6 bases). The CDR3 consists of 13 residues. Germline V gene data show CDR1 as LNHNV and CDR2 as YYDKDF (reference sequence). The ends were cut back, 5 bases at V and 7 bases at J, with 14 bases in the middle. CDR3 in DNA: TGTGCCACCAGCTCCAGGGGCAGTCGTGAAGCTTTCTTT. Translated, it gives CATSSRGSREAFF.

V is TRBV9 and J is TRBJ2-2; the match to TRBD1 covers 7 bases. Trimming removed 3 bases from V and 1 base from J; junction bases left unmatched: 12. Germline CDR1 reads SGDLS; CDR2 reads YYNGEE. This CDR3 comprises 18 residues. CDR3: CASSGRGMAGWNTGELFF. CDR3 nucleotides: TGTGCCAGCAGCGGCAGGGGGATGGCGGGTTGGAACACCGGGGAGCTGTTTTTT.

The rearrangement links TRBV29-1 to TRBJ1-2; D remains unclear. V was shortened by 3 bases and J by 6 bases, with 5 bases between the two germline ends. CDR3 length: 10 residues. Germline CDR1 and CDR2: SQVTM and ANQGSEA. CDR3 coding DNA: TGCAGCGTTGACGTTAATGGCTACACCTTC. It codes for CSVDVNGYTF.

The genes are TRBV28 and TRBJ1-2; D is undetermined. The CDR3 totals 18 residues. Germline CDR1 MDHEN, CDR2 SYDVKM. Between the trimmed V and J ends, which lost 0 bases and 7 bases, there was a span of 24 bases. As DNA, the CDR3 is TGTGCCAGCAGTTTATGGCCCGGGGTTGCACAGCGCGGTTCTGGCTACACCTTC. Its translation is CASSLWPGVAQRGSGYTF.

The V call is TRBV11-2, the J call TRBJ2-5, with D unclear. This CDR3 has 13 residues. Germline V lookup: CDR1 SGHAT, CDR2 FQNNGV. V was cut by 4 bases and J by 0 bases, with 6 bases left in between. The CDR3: CASSSGHQETQYF. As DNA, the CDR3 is TGTGCCAGCAGCTCGGGTCACCAAGAGACCCAGTACTTC.

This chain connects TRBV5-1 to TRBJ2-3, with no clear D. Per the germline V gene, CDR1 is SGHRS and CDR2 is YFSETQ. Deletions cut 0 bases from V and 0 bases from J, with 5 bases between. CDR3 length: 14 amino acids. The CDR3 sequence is CASSLAASTDTQYF. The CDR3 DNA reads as TGCGCCAGCAGCTTGGCCGCCAGCACAGATACGCAGTATTTT.

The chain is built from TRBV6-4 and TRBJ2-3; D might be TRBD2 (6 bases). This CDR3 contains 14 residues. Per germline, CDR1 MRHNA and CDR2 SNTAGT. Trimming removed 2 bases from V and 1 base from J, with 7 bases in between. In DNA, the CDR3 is TGTGCCAGCAGTGACGGCGGGGGCACAGATACGCAGTATTTT. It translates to CASSDGGGTDTQYF.

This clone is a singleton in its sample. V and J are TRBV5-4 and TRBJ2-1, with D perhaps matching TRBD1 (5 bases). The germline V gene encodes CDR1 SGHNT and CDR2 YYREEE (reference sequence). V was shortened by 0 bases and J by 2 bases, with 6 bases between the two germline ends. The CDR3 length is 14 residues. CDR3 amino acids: CASSLAGPYNEQFF. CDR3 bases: TGTGCCAGCAGCTTGGCAGGGCCCTACAATGAGCAGTTCTTC. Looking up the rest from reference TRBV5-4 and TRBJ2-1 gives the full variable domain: ETGVTQSPTHLIKTRGQQVTLRCSSQSGHNTVSWYQQALGQGPQFIFQYYREEENGRGNFPPRFSGLQFPNYSSELNVNALELDDSALYLCASSLAGPYNEQFFGPGTRLTVL.

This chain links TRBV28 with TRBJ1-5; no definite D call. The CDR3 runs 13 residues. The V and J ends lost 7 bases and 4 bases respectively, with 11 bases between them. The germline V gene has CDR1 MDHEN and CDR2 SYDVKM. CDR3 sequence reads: CASTKTQNQPQHF. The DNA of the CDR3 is TGTGCCAGCACCAAGACTCAGAATCAGCCCCAGCATTTT.

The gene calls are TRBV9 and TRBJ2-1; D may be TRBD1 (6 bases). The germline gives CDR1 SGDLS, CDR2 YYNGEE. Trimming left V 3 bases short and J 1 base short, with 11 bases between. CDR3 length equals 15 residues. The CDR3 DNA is TGTGCCAGCAGCGGTCGCAGGGGTTCCTACAATGAGCAGTTCTTC. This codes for CASSGRRGSYNEQFF.

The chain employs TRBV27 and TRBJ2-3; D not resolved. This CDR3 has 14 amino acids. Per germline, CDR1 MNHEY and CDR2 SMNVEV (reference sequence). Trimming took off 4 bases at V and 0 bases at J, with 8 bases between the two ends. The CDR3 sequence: CASSSEKSTDTQYF. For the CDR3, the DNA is TGTGCCAGCAGTTCTGAAAAGAGCACAGATACGCAGTATTTT.

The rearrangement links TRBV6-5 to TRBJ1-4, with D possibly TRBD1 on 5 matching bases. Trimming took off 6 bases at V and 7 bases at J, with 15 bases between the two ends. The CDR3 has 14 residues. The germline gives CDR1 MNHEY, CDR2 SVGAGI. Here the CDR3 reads CASRSQGIREKLFF. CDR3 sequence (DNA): TGTGCCAGCAGGTCCCAGGGTATTCGTGAAAAACTGTTTTTT.